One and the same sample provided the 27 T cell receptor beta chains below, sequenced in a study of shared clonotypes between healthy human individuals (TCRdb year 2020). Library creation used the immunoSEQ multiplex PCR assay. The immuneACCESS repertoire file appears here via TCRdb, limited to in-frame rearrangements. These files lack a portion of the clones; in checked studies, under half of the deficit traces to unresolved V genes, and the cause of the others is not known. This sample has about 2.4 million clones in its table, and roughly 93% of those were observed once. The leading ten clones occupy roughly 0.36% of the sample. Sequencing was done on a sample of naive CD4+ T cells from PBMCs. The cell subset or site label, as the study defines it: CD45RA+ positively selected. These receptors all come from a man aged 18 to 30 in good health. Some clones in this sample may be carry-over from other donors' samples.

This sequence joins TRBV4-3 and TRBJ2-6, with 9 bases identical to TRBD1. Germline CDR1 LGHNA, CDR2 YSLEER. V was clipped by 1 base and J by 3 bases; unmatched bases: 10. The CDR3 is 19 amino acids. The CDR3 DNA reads TGCGCCAGCAGCCAAGCGTTGGGGACAGGGCGGGATGGGGCCAACGTCCTGACTTTC. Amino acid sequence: CASSQALGTGRDGANVLTF.

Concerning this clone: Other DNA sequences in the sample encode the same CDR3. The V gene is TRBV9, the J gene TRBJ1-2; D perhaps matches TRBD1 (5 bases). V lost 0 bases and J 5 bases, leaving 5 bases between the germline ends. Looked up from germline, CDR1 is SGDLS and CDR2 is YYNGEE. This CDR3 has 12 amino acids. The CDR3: CASSVEGYGYTF. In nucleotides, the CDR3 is TGTGCCAGCAGCGTAGAGGGGTATGGCTACACCTTC.

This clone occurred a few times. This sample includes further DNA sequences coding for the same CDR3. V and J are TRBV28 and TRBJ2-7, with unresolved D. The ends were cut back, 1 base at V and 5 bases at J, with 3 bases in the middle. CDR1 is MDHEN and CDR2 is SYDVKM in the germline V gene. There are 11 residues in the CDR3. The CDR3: CASSLSHEQYF. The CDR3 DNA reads TGTGCCAGCAGTTTATCCCACGAGCAGTACTTC.

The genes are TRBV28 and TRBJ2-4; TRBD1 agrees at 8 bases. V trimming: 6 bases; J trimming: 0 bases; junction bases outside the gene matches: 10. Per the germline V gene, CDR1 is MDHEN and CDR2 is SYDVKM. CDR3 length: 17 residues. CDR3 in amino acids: CASSPVTGAVAKNIQYF. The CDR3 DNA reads TGTGCCAGCAGCCCAGTGACAGGGGCAGTAGCCAAAAACATTCAGTACTTC.

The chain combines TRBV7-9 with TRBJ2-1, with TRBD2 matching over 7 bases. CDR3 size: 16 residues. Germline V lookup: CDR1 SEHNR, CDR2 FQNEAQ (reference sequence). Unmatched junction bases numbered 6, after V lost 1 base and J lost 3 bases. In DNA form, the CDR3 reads TGTGCCAGCAGCTTAGACCCCGGACTAGTCTACAATGAGCAGTTCTTC. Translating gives CASSLDPGLVYNEQFF.

CDR3 residues: CASSQDPRTSGSNNEQFF. DNA of the CDR3: TGTGCCAGCAGCCAAGATCCCCGGACTAGCGGGAGTAACAATGAGCAGTTCTTC. This chain joins TRBV4-2 and TRBJ2-1; TRBD2 agrees at 13 bases. Germline V gene data show CDR1 as LGHNA and CDR2 as YNFKEQ. With 0 bases clipped from V and 5 bases from J, the junction kept 7 bases outside the gene matches. CDR3 length equals 18 residues.

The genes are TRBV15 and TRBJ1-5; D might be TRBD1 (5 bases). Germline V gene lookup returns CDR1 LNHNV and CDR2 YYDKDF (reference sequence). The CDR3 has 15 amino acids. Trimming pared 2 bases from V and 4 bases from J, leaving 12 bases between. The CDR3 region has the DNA TGTGCCACCAGCAGACAAAGGGAGGGGAATCAGCCCCAGCATTTT. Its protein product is CATSRQREGNQPQHF. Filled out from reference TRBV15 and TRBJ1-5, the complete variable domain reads DAMVIQNPRYQVTQFGKPVTLSCSQTLNHNVMYWYQQKSSQAPKLLFHYYDKDFNNEADTPDNFQSRRPNTSFCFLDIRSPGLGDTAMYLCATSRQREGNQPQHFGDGTRLSIL.

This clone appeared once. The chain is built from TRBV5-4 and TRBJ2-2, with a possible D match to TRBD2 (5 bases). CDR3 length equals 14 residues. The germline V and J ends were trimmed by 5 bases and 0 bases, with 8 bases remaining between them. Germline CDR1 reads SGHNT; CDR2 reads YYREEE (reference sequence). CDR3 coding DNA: TGTGCCAGCAGTTCACTAGCGAACACCGGGGAGCTGTTTTTT. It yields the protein CASSSLANTGELFF.

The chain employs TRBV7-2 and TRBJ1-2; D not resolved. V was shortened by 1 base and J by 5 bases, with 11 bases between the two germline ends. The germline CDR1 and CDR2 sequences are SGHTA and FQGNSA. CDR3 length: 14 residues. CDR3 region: CASSLVAGEYGYTF. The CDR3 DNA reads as TGTGCCAGCAGCTTAGTCGCCGGAGAATATGGCTACACCTTC. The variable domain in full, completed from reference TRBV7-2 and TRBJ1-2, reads GAGVSQSPSNKVTEKGKDVELRCDPISGHTALYWYRQSLGQGLEFLIYFQGNSAPDKSGLPSDRFSAERTGGSVSTLTIQRTQQEDSAVYLCASSLVAGEYGYTFGSGTRLTVV.

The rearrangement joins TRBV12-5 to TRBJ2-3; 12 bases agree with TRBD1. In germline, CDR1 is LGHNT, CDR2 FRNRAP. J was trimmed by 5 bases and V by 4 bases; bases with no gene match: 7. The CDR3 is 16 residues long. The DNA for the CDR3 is TGTGCTAGTGGTTCCCGGGACAGGGGGCTTGGAGATACGCAGTATTTT. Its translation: CASGSRDRGLGDTQYF.

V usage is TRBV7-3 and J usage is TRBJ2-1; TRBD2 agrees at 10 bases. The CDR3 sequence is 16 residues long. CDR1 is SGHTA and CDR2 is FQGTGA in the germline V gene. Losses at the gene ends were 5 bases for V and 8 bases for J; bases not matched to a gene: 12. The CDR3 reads CASSPLEAGGRDEQFF. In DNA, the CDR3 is TGTGCCAGCAGCCCCCTAGAAGCGGGAGGGCGCGATGAGCAGTTCTTC.

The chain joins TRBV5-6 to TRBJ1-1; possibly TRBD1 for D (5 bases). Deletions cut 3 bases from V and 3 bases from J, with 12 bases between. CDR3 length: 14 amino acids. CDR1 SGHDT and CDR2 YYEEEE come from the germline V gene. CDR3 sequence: CASSSIGVDTEAFF. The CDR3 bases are TGTGCCAGCAGCTCCATAGGGGTGGACACTGAAGCTTTCTTT.

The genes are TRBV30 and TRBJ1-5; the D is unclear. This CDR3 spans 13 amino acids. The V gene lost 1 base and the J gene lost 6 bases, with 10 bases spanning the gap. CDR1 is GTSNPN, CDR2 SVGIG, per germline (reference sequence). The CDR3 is CAWSERAGQPQHF. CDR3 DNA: TGTGCCTGGAGTGAGAGGGCGGGTCAGCCCCAGCATTTT.

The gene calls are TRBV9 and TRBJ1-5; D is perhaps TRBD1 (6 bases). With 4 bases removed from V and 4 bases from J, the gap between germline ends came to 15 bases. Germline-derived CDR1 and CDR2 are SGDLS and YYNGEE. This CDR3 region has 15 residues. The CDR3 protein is CASSPEGGRNQPQHF. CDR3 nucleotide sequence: TGTGCCAGCAGCCCCGAGGGGGGAAGGAATCAGCCCCAGCATTTT.

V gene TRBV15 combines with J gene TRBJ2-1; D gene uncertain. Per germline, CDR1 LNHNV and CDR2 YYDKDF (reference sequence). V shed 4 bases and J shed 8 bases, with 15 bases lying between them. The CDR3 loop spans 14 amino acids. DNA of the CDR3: TGTGCCACCAGCATGACGATCTCCTCTCATGAGCAGTTCTTC. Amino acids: CATSMTISSHEQFF.

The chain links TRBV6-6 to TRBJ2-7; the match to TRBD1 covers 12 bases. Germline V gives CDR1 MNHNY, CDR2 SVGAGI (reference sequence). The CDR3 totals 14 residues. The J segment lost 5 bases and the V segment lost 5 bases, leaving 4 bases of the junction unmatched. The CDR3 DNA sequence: TGTGCCAGCAGTAAGGGACAGGGGGCAAACGAGCAGTACTTC. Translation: CASSKGQGANEQYF.

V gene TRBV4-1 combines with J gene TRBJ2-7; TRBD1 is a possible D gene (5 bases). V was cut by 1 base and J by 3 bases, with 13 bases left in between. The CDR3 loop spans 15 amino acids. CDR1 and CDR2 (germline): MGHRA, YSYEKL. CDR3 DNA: TGCGCCAGCAGCCAAGTAGAGTCCAGGGTCTACGAGCAGTACTTC. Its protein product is CASSQVESRVYEQYF.

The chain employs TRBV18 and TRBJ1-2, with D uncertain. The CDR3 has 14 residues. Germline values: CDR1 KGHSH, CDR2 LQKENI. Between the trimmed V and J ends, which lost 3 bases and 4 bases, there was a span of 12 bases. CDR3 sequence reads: CASSPDQTAYGYTF. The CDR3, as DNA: TGTGCCAGCTCACCGGACCAGACCGCCTATGGCTACACCTTC.

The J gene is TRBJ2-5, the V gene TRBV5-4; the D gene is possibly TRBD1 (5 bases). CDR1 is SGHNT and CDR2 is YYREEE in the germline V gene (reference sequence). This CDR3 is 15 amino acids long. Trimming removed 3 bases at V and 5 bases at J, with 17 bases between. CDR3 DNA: TGTGCCAGCAGCTCGCCCAGGGATCCAGGGGAGACCCAGTACTTC. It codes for CASSSPRDPGETQYF.

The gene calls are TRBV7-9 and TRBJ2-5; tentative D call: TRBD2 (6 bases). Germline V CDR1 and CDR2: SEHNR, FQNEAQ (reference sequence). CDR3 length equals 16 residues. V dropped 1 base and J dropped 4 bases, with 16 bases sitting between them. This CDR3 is CASSLEGLIEAETQYF. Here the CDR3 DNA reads TGTGCCAGCAGCTTAGAGGGACTCATCGAGGCAGAGACCCAGTACTTC.

CDR3 nucleotide sequence: TGTGCCAGCAGCCATGGACTAGCAGCCGGGGAGCTGTTTTTT. Translation: CASSHGLAAGELFF. V gene TRBV4-2 combines with J gene TRBJ2-2; 8 bases line up with TRBD2. The CDR3 consists of 14 residues. J was trimmed by 6 bases and V by 3 bases; bases with no gene match: 3. Germline CDR1 and CDR2: LGHNA and YNFKEQ.

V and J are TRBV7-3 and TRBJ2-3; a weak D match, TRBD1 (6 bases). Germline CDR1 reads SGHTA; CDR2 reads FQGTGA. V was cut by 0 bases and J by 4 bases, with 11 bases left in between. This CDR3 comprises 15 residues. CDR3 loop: CASSLTGANADTQYF. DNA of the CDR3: TGTGCCAGCAGCTTAACGGGGGCCAACGCAGATACGCAGTATTTT.

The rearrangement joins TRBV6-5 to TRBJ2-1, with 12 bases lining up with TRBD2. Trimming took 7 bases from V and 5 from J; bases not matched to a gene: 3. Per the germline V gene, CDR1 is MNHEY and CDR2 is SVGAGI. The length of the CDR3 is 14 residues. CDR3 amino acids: CASTGLAGNNEQFF. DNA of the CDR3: TGTGCCAGCACCGGACTAGCGGGGAACAATGAGCAGTTCTTC.

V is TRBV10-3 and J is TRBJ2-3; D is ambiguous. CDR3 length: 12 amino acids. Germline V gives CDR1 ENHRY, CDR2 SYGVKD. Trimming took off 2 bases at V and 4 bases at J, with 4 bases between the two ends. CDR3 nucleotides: TGTGCCATCAGTGAGGGCCCAGATACGCAGTATTTT. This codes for CAISEGPDTQYF.

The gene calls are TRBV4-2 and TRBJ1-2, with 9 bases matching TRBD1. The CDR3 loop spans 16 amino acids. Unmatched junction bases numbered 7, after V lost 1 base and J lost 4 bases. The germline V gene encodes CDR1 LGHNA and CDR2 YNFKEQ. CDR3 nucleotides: TGTGCCAGCAGCCAAGCCAAGACAGGGGGTGCCTATGGCTACACCTTC. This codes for CASSQAKTGGAYGYTF.

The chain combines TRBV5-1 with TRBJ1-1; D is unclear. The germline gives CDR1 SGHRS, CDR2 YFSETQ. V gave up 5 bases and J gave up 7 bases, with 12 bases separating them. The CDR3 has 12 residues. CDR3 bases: TGCGCCAGCAGGGGCGCAGAGTATGAAGCTTTCTTT. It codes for CASRGAEYEAFF.

The CDR3 DNA reads as TGTGCCAGCAGTCTCCGATCCCCCAGAGGCACCGGGGAGCTGTTTTTT. Translation: CASSLRSPRGTGELFF. V gene TRBV28 combines with J gene TRBJ2-2; D uncertain. The CDR3 runs 16 residues. The V gene's germline CDR1 is MDHEN and CDR2 SYDVKM. V gave up 5 bases and J gave up 4 bases, with 17 bases separating them.